The TCR beta chain under discussion was sequenced for a study of blood T cells in healthy people across ages. This clonotype came up many times. It was with a sample-barcoded 5' primer and a J-beta primer mix that a second PCR of roughly 7 to 11 cycles was run. From the 5' RACE reads, TCRdb called clonotypes with MiXCR, one entry per CDR3 protein. Of roughly 790,000 distinct CDR3 sequences in the sample, more than 40% were seen once. Germline CDR1 MNHEY, CDR2 SVGEGT. V shed 4 bases and J 3 bases; nucleotides not matched to a gene: 3. The CDR3 is 17 residues long. The origin of this receptor is an older woman in good health. The chain combines TRBV6-2 or TRBV6-3 with TRBJ2-1; 16 bases are shared with TRBD2. Input material: blood. CDR3 in DNA: TGTGCCAGCAGTTGGGGGACTAGCGGGAGGGTCTACAATGAGCAGTTCTTC. Amino acid sequence: CASSWGTSGRVYNEQFF.